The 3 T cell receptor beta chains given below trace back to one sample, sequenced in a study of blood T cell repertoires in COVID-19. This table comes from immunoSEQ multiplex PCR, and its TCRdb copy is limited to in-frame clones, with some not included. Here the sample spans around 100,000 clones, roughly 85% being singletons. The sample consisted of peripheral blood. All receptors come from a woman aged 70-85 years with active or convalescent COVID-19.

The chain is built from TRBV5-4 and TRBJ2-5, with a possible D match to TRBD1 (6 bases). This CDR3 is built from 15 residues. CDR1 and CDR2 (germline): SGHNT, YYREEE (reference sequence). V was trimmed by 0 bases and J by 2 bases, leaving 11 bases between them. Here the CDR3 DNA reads TGTGCCAGCAGCTTGGGAGGGGGTCAACAAGAGACCCAGTACTTC. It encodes CASSLGGGQQETQYF.

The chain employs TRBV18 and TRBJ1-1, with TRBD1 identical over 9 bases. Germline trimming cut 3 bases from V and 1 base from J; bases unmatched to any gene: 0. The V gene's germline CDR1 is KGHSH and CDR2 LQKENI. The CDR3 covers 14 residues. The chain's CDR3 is CASSPGQGNTEAFF. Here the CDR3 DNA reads TGTGCCAGCTCACCGGGACAGGGGAACACTGAAGCTTTCTTT.

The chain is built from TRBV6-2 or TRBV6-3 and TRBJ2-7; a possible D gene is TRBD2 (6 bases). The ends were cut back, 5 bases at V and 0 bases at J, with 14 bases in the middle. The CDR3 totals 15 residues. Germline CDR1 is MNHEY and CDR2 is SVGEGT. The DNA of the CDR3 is TGTGCCAGCAGTCCCTCGGGACTCAGCTCCTACGAGCAGTACTTC. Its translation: CASSPSGLSSYEQYF.